A selection of T cell receptor beta chains follows, all from one sample in a study of cytomegalovirus exposure and HLA in healthy donors. Here immunoSEQ multiplex PCR was the method, and the copy in TCRdb shows in-frame clones only, minus some. The sample has 65,000 to 95,000 clones, approximately 79% seen once. The specimen sequenced was PBMCs. Source of these receptors: a man aged 25-45 years in good health and CMV-seronegative. CDR3s include the opening cysteine and the closing phenylalanine or tryptophan. The order of the fields is D gene, clone size, J gene, V gene, CDR3 protein, CDR3 DNA. A D gene is named only where the DNA matches it firmly. Clone size is shown for a subset of rows, as once, few, many or a class of expanded clone.

D: TRBD1
size: -
J: TRBJ1-2
V: TRBV4-3
CDR3: CASSPQTGRAYGYTF
DNA: TGCGCCAGCAGCCCCCAGACAGGGCGGGCCTATGGCTACACCTTC

D: -
size: -
J: TRBJ2-1
V: TRBV7-9
CDR3: CASSFRQAYNEQFF
DNA: TGTGCCAGCAGCTTTAGACAGGCTTACAATGAGCAGTTCTTC

D: -
size: -
J: TRBJ2-3
V: TRBV6-5
CDR3: CASSRSGRQDTQYF
DNA: TGTGCCAGCAGCCGTTCAGGGCGGCAGGATACGCAGTATTTT

D: -
size: -
J: TRBJ2-7
V: TRBV15
CDR3: CATSKDTAYEQYF
DNA: TGTGCCACCAGCAAGGACACTGCCTACGAGCAGTACTTC

D: TRBD1
size: -
J: TRBJ2-1
V: TRBV27
CDR3: CASRDRVWVAENEQFF
DNA: TGTGCCAGCCGAGACAGGGTCTGGGTTGCGGAAAATGAGCAGTTCTTC

D: -
size: -
J: TRBJ2-3
V: TRBV27
CDR3: CASSWYRVSDTQYF
DNA: TGTGCCAGCAGTTGGTACCGGGTGTCAGATACGCAGTATTTT

D: -
size: -
J: TRBJ2-5
V: TRBV4-1
CDR3: CASSLGDLQETQYF
DNA: TGCGCCAGCAGCCTGGGGGACTTACAAGAGACCCAGTACTTC

D: -
size: few
J: TRBJ1-1
V: TRBV4-2
CDR3: CASSQESWANTEAFF
DNA: TGTGCCAGCAGCCAAGAGTCTTGGGCTAACACTGAAGCTTTCTTT

D: TRBD2
size: once
J: TRBJ2-3
V: TRBV2
CDR3: CASSERGGGATDTQYF
DNA: TGTGCCAGCAGTGAACGAGGCGGGGGGGCGACAGATACGCAGTATTTT

D: -
size: -
J: TRBJ1-2
V: TRBV5-1
CDR3: CASSNGQGYSYGYTF
DNA: TGCGCCAGCAGCAACGGGCAGGGCTATAGCTATGGCTACACCTTC

D: TRBD1
size: -
J: TRBJ1-2
V: TRBV7-9
CDR3: CASSRTGGLANYGYTF
DNA: TGTGCCAGCAGTAGGACAGGGGGCTTGGCTAACTATGGCTACACCTTC

D: -
size: -
J: TRBJ2-2
V: TRBV6-1
CDR3: CASSAYTGELFF
DNA: TGTGCCAGCAGTGCATACACCGGGGAGCTGTTTTTT

D: TRBD1
size: -
J: TRBJ1-1
V: TRBV7-9
CDR3: CSSSWGQNEAFF
DNA: TGTTCCAGCAGCTGGGGACAGAATGAAGCTTTCTTT

D: TRBD1
size: -
J: TRBJ1-1
V: TRBV2
CDR3: CASSGEGQGNTEAFF
DNA: TGTGCCAGCAGTGGCGAGGGACAGGGGAACACTGAAGCTTTCTTT